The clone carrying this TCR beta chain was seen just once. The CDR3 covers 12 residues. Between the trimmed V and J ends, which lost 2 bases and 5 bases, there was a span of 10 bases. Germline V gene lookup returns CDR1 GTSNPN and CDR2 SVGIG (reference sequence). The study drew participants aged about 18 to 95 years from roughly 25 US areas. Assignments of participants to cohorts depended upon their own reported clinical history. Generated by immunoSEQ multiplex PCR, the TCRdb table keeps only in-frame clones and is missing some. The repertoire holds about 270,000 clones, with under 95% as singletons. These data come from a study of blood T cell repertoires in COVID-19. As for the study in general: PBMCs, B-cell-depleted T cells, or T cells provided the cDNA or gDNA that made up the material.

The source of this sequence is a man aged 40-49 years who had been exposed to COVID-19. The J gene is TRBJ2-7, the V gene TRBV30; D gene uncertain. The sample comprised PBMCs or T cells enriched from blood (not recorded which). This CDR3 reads CAWSLSSDEQYF. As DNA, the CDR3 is TGTGCCTGGAGTTTATCTAGTGACGAGCAGTACTTC.